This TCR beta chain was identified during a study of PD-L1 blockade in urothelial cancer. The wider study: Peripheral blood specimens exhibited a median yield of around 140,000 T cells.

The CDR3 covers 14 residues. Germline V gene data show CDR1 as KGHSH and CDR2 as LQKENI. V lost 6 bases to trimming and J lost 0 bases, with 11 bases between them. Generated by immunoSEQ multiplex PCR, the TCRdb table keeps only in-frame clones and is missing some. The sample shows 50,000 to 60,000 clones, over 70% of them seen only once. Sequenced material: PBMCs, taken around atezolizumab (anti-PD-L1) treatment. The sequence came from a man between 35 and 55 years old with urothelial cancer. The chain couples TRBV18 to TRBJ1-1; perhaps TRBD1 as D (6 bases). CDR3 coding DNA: TGTGCCAGCTCGGTACAGGGCCTGAACACTGAAGCTTTCTTT. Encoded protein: CASSVQGLNTEAFF.